One and the same sample provided the 29 T cell receptor beta chains below, sequenced in a study of human T cells and chemical hapten exposure. TCRdb reprocessed the RACE reads via MiXCR and lists one record per CDR3 protein. Of some 90,000 distinct CDR3 sequences in the sample, around 10% were seen once. Time point indicated: patch test 2, 6 weeks after DPC sensitization. Regarding treatment: therapeutic diphenylcyclopropenone sensitization with weekly scalp DPC. Sequences were derived from whole blood, sampled in connection with sensitization to the hapten diphenylcyclopropenone (DPC). The origin of the receptors is a woman in her thirties or forties with alopecia areata. Some clones in this sample may be carry-over from other donors' samples.

This clonotype was counted only a few times. The J gene is TRBJ2-7, the V gene TRBV20-1; no reliable D call. The CDR3 consists of 11 residues. Looked up from germline, CDR1 is DFQATT and CDR2 is SNEGSKA (reference sequence). Trimming shortened V by 6 bases and J by 9 bases, and 15 bases separated the two germline ends. The CDR3 loop is CSAPGPGVQYF. The DNA for the CDR3 is TGCAGTGCCCCCGGTCCTGGTGTGCAGTACTTC.

This clonotype was observed a few times. V is TRBV28 and J is TRBJ2-7; TRBD1 aligns across 10 bases. Losses at the gene ends were 6 bases for V and 3 bases for J; bases not matched to a gene: 8. Germline V CDR1 and CDR2: MDHEN, SYDVKM. The CDR3 has 15 residues. DNA for the CDR3: TGTGCCAGCAGCCGAGGCGGGACAGGGGTCTACGAGCAGTACTTC. Its translation: CASSRGGTGVYEQYF.

This clonotype was found many times. V is TRBV20-1 and J is TRBJ2-1; 10 nucleotides line up with TRBD2. With V trimmed by 6 bases and J by 8 bases, 10 bases remained unmatched. Germline CDR1 is DFQATT and CDR2 is SNEGSKA (reference sequence). The CDR3 totals 14 residues. The CDR3 here is CSASYRGLAHEQFF. In nucleotides, the CDR3 is TGCAGTGCCTCCTATAGGGGACTAGCGCATGAGCAGTTCTTC.

This clonotype was seen only a few times. V and J are TRBV6-1 and TRBJ2-4; D unclear. The CDR3 is 13 amino acids. V dropped 1 base and J dropped 2 bases, with 3 bases sitting between them. CDR1 and CDR2 (germline): MNHNS, SASEGT. The CDR3 loop reads CASSEGPKNIQYF. The CDR3 DNA sequence: TGTGCCAGCAGTGAAGGGCCCAAAAACATTCAGTACTTC.

The chain has TRBV11-2 and TRBJ2-3, with D unclear. V was cut by 3 bases and J by 4 bases, with 11 bases left in between. The CDR3 covers 14 residues. The germline V gene has CDR1 SGHAT and CDR2 FQNNGV. The CDR3: CASSFSILPDTQYF. Written as DNA, the CDR3 is TGTGCCAGCAGCTTCTCTATATTGCCAGATACGCAGTATTTT.

This clonotype was seen many times. The gene calls are TRBV7-2 and TRBJ2-2; tentatively, D is TRBD1 (6 bases). In germline, CDR1 is SGHTA, CDR2 FQGNSA. The CDR3 covers 15 residues. V lost 1 base and J lost 5, with 11 bases in between. The CDR3 DNA follows: TGTGCCAGCAGCTTAGTGTCCGGGACAACCGGGGAGCTGTTTTTT. Protein product: CASSLVSGTTGELFF.

The V gene is TRBV9, the J gene TRBJ2-2; the D is unclear. Per germline, CDR1 SGDLS and CDR2 YYNGEE. The germline V and J ends were trimmed by 0 bases and 6 bases, with 9 bases remaining between them. The CDR3 runs 14 residues. The CDR3 region is CASSVGFVPGELFF. In DNA, the CDR3 is TGTGCCAGCAGCGTAGGGTTCGTCCCCGGGGAGCTGTTTTTT.

CDR3 sequence reads: CASGAGWGTNEKLFF. DNA for the CDR3: TGTGCCAGCGGGGCTGGCTGGGGAACTAATGAAAAACTGTTTTTT. The rearrangement links TRBV6-1 to TRBJ1-4, with D perhaps matching TRBD1 (5 bases). Looked up from germline, CDR1 is MNHNS and CDR2 is SASEGT. Trimming cost V 8 bases and J 1 base, with 14 bases left between them. The CDR3 is made up of 15 amino acids.

The chain carries TRBV7-2 and TRBJ1-6; D ambiguous. In germline, CDR1 is SGHTA, CDR2 FQGNSA. Trimming cost V 1 base and J 0 bases, with 10 bases left between them. The CDR3 is made up of 17 amino acids. CDR3 protein: CASSLVRGDSYNSPLHF. DNA of the CDR3: TGTGCCAGCAGCTTAGTGCGTGGAGACTCCTATAATTCACCCCTCCACTTT.

There are a few counts of this clonotype. V and J are TRBV4-3 and TRBJ1-5; no definite D call. This CDR3 contains 15 residues. Germline V gene data show CDR1 as LGHNA and CDR2 as YSLEER. V lost 0 bases to trimming and J lost 3 bases, with 9 bases between them. CDR3 sequence (DNA): TGCGCCAGCAGCCAAGAACCCACCACCAATCAGCCCCAGCATTTT. Its protein product is CASSQEPTTNQPQHF.

The CDR3 coding sequence is TGCGCCAGCAGCCAGTATATGGGGCGGGATACTGAAGCTTTCTTT. Its protein product is CASSQYMGRDTEAFF. The V gene is TRBV4-1, the J gene TRBJ1-1; weak D call: TRBD1 (5 bases). This CDR3 has 15 residues. The ends were cut back, 3 bases at V and 5 bases at J, with 16 bases in the middle. Germline loops: CDR1 MGHRA, CDR2 YSYEKL.

This clonotype has ten or more counts. V is TRBV25-1 and J is TRBJ1-2, with 8 bases matching TRBD1. The CDR3 runs 16 residues. V was pared by 1 base and J by 4 bases, with 8 bases of the junction left unmatched. Germline CDR1 MGHDK, CDR2 SYGVNS. CDR3 amino acids: CASSESVGDRRYGYTF. The CDR3 DNA follows: TGTGCCAGCAGTGAATCCGTCGGGGACAGGCGCTATGGCTACACCTTC.

This clonotype was seen many times. V is TRBV3-1 and J is TRBJ1-1, with D maybe TRBD1 (6 bases). Germline CDR1 and CDR2: LGHDT and YNNKEL (reference sequence). CDR3 length: 12 amino acids. The V end lost 5 bases, the J end lost 6 bases, and 10 bases lay between the germline ends. In nucleotides, the CDR3 is TGTGCCAGCAGCAAAGGGGGGGCTGAAGCTTTCTTT. Residues: CASSKGGAEAFF.

This clonotype was counted at least ten times. The CDR3, as DNA: TGCGCCAGCAGCCCGAGTCCGGGGGCTGGGGGCTACACCTTC. Translated: CASSPSPGAGGYTF. The V gene is TRBV5-1, the J gene TRBJ1-2; TRBD1 might be the D (6 bases). CDR3 length equals 14 residues. Trimming took 4 bases from V and 8 from J, leaving 18 bases between them. The V gene's germline CDR1 is SGHRS and CDR2 YFSETQ.

The chain is built from TRBV6-6 and TRBJ2-5, with 9 bases identical to TRBD1. Germline V gives CDR1 MNHNY, CDR2 SVGAGI (reference sequence). V gave up 2 bases and J gave up 1 base; unmatched junction bases: 2. This CDR3 contains 15 residues. This CDR3 reads CASSYGDRVQETQYF. CDR3 nucleotide sequence: TGTGCCAGCAGTTACGGGGACAGGGTCCAAGAGACCCAGTACTTC.

V gene TRBV6-5 combines with J gene TRBJ2-7, with TRBD1 matching 9 bases. The CDR3 extends over 13 amino acids. CDR1 and CDR2 from the germline V gene are MNHEY and SVGAGI. V lost 7 bases, J lost 5 bases, and 6 bases stayed unmatched. CDR3 residues: CASNGWTGDEQYF. The DNA of the CDR3 is TGTGCCAGCAACGGCTGGACAGGGGACGAGCAGTACTTC.

This clonotype was seen many times. The V and J genes are TRBV20-1 and TRBJ1-1; TRBD1 is a possible D gene (5 bases). Trimming pared 4 bases from V and 0 bases from J, leaving 12 bases between. CDR1 and CDR2 from the germline V gene are DFQATT and SNEGSKA (reference sequence). There are 14 residues in the CDR3. CDR3 amino acids: CSATPGRMNTEAFF. The CDR3 coding sequence is TGCAGTGCTACGCCGGGACGGATGAACACTGAAGCTTTCTTT.

The sample holds many counts of this clonotype. V and J are TRBV5-8 and TRBJ2-7; D is unclear. CDR3 length equals 13 residues. Germline-derived CDR1 and CDR2 are SGHTS and YDEGEE. The V gene lost 0 bases and the J gene lost 7 bases, with 11 bases spanning the gap. This CDR3 is CASSLEAPGEQYF. As DNA, the CDR3 is TGTGCCAGCAGCTTGGAGGCCCCCGGAGAGCAGTACTTC.

This clonotype appeared many times. The chain combines TRBV6-6 with TRBJ2-1; 8 bases are shared with TRBD2. The germline V gene has CDR1 MNHNY and CDR2 SVGAGI (reference sequence). This CDR3 contains 14 residues. V lost 2 bases, J lost 7 bases, and 4 bases stayed unmatched. CDR3 in DNA: TGTGCCAGCAGTTACGCGGGGGGTTGGAATGAGCAGTTCTTC. Translation gives CASSYAGGWNEQFF.

This clonotype showed up just a few times. The rearrangement joins TRBV9 to TRBJ1-2, with D uncertain. CDR3 length: 16 amino acids. The V gene lost 4 bases and the J gene lost 3 bases, with 19 bases spanning the gap. Germline lookup yields CDR1 SGDLS and CDR2 YYNGEE. The CDR3 DNA is TGTGCCAGCAGCCCGGGGTCAGCCTCCGCGGACTATGGCTACACCTTC. Its protein is CASSPGSASADYGYTF.

V is TRBV15 and J is TRBJ2-2; TRBD1 aligns across 10 bases. CDR1 is LNHNV and CDR2 is YYDKDF in the germline V gene (reference sequence). This CDR3 has 16 amino acids. J lost 5 bases, V lost 0 bases, and 3 bases had no gene match. In DNA, the CDR3 is TGTGCCACCAGCAGAGATCGACAGGGGGCAACCGGGGAGCTGTTTTTT. Encoded protein: CATSRDRQGATGELFF.

The J gene is TRBJ2-7, the V gene TRBV27, with D maybe TRBD1 (5 bases). Germline CDR1 reads MNHEY; CDR2 reads SMNVEV (reference sequence). The CDR3 is 13 residues long. Deletions cut 5 bases from V and 7 bases from J, with 15 bases between. CDR3 coding DNA: TGTGCCAGCAGTATACAGGCCCTTCGGGAGCAGTACTTC. It codes for CASSIQALREQYF.

This clonotype was recorded a few times. The chain is built from TRBV11-2 and TRBJ1-4; D uncertain. The germline V gene encodes CDR1 SGHAT and CDR2 FQNNGV. V dropped 3 bases and J dropped 8 bases, with 13 bases sitting between them. This CDR3 contains 14 residues. Written as DNA, the CDR3 is TGTGCCAGCAGCTTGCGGTCCCAAGGAGAAAAACTGTTTTTT. Translating gives CASSLRSQGEKLFF. The whole variable domain, remainder taken from reference TRBV11-2 and TRBJ1-4, is EAGVAQSPRYKIIEKRQSVAFWCNPISGHATLYWYQQILGQGPKLLIQFQNNGVVDDSQLPKDRFSAERLKGVDSTLKIQPAKLEDSAVYLCASSLRSQGEKLFFGSGTQLSVL.

The J gene is TRBJ1-1, the V gene TRBV25-1, with a tentative D call TRBD1 (5 bases). Germline CDR1 MGHDK, CDR2 SYGVNS. This CDR3 is built from 15 residues. V was pared by 4 bases and J by 3 bases, with 15 bases between. CDR3 sequence (DNA): TGTGCCAGCAGTGGGATCAGGGTCGGTGACACTGAAGCTTTCTTT. This translates into CASSGIRVGDTEAFF.

The CDR3 nucleotides read TGTGCCACCAGCACCCCTCAGAGCTCTGGAAACACCATATATTTT. It encodes CATSTPQSSGNTIYF. The V gene is TRBV15, the J gene TRBJ1-3, with D unresolved. CDR3 length: 15 residues. Germline V gene lookup returns CDR1 LNHNV and CDR2 YYDKDF (reference sequence). The V end was cut by 4 bases, the J end by 0 bases, with 10 bases between.

The chain carries TRBV6-2 or TRBV6-3 and TRBJ1-5, with D perhaps matching TRBD1 (5 bases). The CDR3 consists of 16 residues. Germline V gene sequence: CDR1 MNHEY, CDR2 SVGEGT. V lost 4 bases and J lost 6, with 19 bases in between. CDR3 DNA sequence: TGTGCCAGCAGTTTCTACCCAGGGCTCGGGGGTCAGCCCCAGCATTTT. Its translation: CASSFYPGLGGQPQHF.

The chain couples TRBV5-6 to TRBJ2-1; D not resolved. Trimming stripped 0 bases from V and 8 bases from J, with 12 bases between. This CDR3 has 14 amino acids. Germline loops: CDR1 SGHDT, CDR2 YYEEEE. As DNA, the CDR3 is TGTGCCAGCAGCTTGGGAGCTAGTTTGGATGAGCAGTTCTTC. This gives the protein CASSLGASLDEQFF.

V gene TRBV9 combines with J gene TRBJ1-4; D is undetermined. V was trimmed by 1 base and J by 7 bases, leaving 17 bases between them. CDR3 length equals 16 residues. Germline V CDR1 and CDR2: SGDLS, YYNGEE. CDR3 sequence reads: CASSVSPASAGEKLFF. Written as DNA, the CDR3 is TGTGCCAGCAGCGTAAGCCCCGCCTCGGCGGGTGAAAAACTGTTTTTT.

The sample holds a few counts of this clonotype. The gene calls are TRBV29-1 and TRBJ1-3; unclear D gene. This CDR3 comprises 14 residues. V was trimmed by 1 base and J by 4 bases, leaving 11 bases between them. Looked up from germline, CDR1 is SQVTM and CDR2 is ANQGSEA. The CDR3 loop reads CSVEAGWLGNTIYF. In nucleotides, the CDR3 is TGCAGCGTTGAAGCTGGTTGGCTGGGAAACACCATATATTTT.